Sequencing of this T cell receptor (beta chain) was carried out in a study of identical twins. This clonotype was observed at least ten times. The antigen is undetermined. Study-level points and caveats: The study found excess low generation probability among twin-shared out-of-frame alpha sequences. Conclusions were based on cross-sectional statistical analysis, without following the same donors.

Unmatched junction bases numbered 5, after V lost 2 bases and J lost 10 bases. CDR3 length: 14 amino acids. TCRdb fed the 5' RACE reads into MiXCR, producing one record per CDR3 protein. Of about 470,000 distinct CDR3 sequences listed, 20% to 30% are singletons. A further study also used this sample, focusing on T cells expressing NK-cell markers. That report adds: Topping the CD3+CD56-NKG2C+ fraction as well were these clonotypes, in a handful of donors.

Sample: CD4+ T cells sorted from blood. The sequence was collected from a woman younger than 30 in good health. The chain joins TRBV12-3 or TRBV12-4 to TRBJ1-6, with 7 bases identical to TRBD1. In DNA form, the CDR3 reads TGTGCCAGCAGTTTACTGGGGACAGAGTCACCCCTCCACTTT. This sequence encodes CASSLLGTESPLHF.